The TCR beta chain under discussion was sequenced for a study of neurological immune-mediated disorders. TCRdb called the 5' RACE reads again in MiXCR, with one record for every CDR3 protein. In the table there are about 36,000 distinct CDR3 sequences, around 10% of which are singletons. Concerning this clonotype itself: No antigen is known for it.

This CDR3 region has 13 residues. V lost 2 bases and J lost 7, with 12 bases in between. In germline, CDR1 is GTSNPN, CDR2 SVGIG (reference sequence). The unsorted libraries originated from 2 million PBMCs that had been stored at -80 C. Study-wide findings and caveats: HTLV-1-associated myelopathy had the most TCR clonal expansion, while multiple sclerosis had the least, a level that fell below healthy controls. Expanded clones shared no CDR3 amino acid sequences across subjects, suggesting private repertoires in all groups.

The J gene is TRBJ2-1, the V gene TRBV30; possibly TRBD2 for D (5 bases). Sequencing used PBMCs. The sequence was collected from a woman younger than 45 with HTLV-1-associated myelopathy (HAM/TSP). The CDR3 DNA sequence: TGTGCCTGGAGTTCTAGCTCGAAAAATGAGCAGTTCTTC. It is translated as CAWSSSSKNEQFF. Combining the CDR3 with reference TRBV30 and TRBJ2-1 gives the whole variable domain SQTIHQWPATLVQPVGSPLSLECTVEGTSNPNLYWYRQAAGRGLQLLFYSVGIGQISSEVPQNLSASRPQDRQFILSSKKLLLSDSGFYLCAWSSSSKNEQFFGPGTRLTVL.